This TCR beta chain comes out of a study of T cell changes during pregnancy in multiple sclerosis. Assay: immunoSEQ multiplex PCR; the TCRdb copy retains only in-frame clones and omits some. The repertoire holds more than 35,000 clones, around 89% seen once, with around 0.62% in the top ten. This TCR came from a female donor with multiple sclerosis, enrolled in a pregnancy study. Sequencing used CD4+ T cells from peripheral blood mononuclear cells, obtained in the first trimester of pregnancy.

The CDR3 DNA reads as TGCGCCAGCAGCACCGGACTCCTAAGCTCCTACAATGAGCAGTTCTTC. Translated: CASSTGLLSSYNEQFF. J is TRBJ2-1 and V is TRBV5-1, with a weak D call TRBD2 (5 bases). Trimming removed 4 bases at V and 0 bases at J, with 14 bases between. Germline-derived CDR1 and CDR2 are SGHRS and YFSETQ. This CDR3 contains 16 residues.